Included here is one T cell receptor (beta chain) sequence, with context. As the CDR3 is not closed by the conserved phenylalanine or tryptophan, this likely results from a read error. This sample stems from a study of T-cell memory formation after mild COVID-19. For the study at large: Across donors, TCR clusters were largely donor specific.

TCRdb used MiXCR to reprocess the 5' RACE reads, holding one entry per CDR3 protein. The top ten hold about 22% of the sample, which has hundreds of thousands of distinct CDR3 sequences, approximately 15% seen once. The germline V and J ends were trimmed by 5 bases and 1 base, with 11 bases remaining between them. Germline V gene sequence: CDR1 ENHRY, CDR2 SYGVKD. The CDR3 is made up of 14 amino acids. This chain links TRBV10-3 with TRBJ1-2; D is undetermined. Sequenced: PBMCs or a T cell subset sorted from them (not recorded which). The source of this sequence is a man aged 18 to 30 who had mild COVID-19 (a few samples of this study predate the infection). Cell type and time point are not known. Here the CDR3 reads CAISSGSNNYGYTS. For the CDR3, the DNA is TGTGCCATCAGTTCTGGGAGCAATAACTATGGCTACACCTCC.